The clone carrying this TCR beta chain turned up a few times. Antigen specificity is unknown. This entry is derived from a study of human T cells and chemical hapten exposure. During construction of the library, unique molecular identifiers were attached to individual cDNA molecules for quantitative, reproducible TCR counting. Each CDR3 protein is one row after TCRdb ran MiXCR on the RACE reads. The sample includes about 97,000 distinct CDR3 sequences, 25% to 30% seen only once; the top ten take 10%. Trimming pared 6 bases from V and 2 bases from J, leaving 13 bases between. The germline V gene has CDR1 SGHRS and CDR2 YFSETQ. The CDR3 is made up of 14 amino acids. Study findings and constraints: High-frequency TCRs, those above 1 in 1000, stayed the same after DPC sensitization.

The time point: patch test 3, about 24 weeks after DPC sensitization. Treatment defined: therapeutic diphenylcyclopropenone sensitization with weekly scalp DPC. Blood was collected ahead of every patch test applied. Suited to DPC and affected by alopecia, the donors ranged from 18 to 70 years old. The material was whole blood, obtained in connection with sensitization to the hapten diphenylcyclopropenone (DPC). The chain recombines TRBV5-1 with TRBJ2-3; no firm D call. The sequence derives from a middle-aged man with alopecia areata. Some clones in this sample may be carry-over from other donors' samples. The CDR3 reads CASNVVGFTDTQYF. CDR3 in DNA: TGCGCCAGCAACGTGGTGGGGTTCACAGATACGCAGTATTTT.